The 7 T cell receptor beta chains listed next were all sequenced from one sample in a study of identical twins. TCRdb reprocessed the 5' RACE reads via MiXCR and lists one record per CDR3 protein. The table includes around 1.7 million distinct CDR3 sequences, around 33% detected once. The sequenced sample consisted of cord blood. The receptors shown here come from a newborn girl in good health.

The chain joins TRBV4-2 to TRBJ1-4; 9 bases line up with TRBD1. The CDR3 is made up of 17 amino acids. Germline V gene lookup returns CDR1 LGHNA and CDR2 YNFKEQ. V lost 0 bases to trimming and J lost 6 bases; unmatched junction nucleotides: 8. The CDR3 region has the DNA TGTGCCAGCAGCCAAGAACCTCACAGGGGGCGCGATGAAAAACTGTTTTTT. Its translation is CASSQEPHRGRDEKLFF.

The chain has TRBV4-2 and TRBJ2-4; D gene uncertain. Looked up from germline, CDR1 is LGHNA and CDR2 is YNFKEQ. V lost 1 base and J 1 base, leaving 5 bases between the germline ends. This CDR3 comprises 14 residues. The CDR3: CASSQGSAKNIQYF. DNA of the CDR3: TGTGCCAGCAGCCAAGGTTCGGCCAAAAACATTCAGTACTTC.

The chain joins TRBV29-1 to TRBJ2-7; D may be TRBD1 or TRBD2 (5 bases each). The CDR3 contains 16 residues. V was shortened by 0 bases and J by 2 bases, with 17 bases between the two germline ends. The germline gives CDR1 SQVTM, CDR2 ANQGSEA. CDR3 DNA: TGCAGCGTTGAAGATCGGACGGGGCATCGGCCCTACGAGCAGTACTTC. It yields the protein CSVEDRTGHRPYEQYF.

The V gene is TRBV4-1, the J gene TRBJ2-3; D perhaps matches TRBD2 (6 bases). The length of the CDR3 is 17 residues. Trimming cost V 3 bases and J 2 bases, with 18 bases left between them. Germline V gene sequence: CDR1 MGHRA, CDR2 YSYEKL. The CDR3 region has the DNA TGCGCCAGCAGCCACCCCTCGGTCGGGGGTGTCACAGATACGCAGTATTTT. Residues: CASSHPSVGGVTDTQYF.

This chain connects TRBV3-1 to TRBJ2-1; D might be TRBD2 (6 bases). The V gene's germline CDR1 is LGHDT and CDR2 YNNKEL (reference sequence). This CDR3 has 16 amino acids. V was pared by 4 bases and J by 7 bases, with 20 bases between. The CDR3 DNA reads as TGTGCCAGCAGCCCAATTACTAGCTCCCTTACTAATGAGCAGTTCTTC. Protein: CASSPITSSLTNEQFF.

As to this clonotype: Just one base apart from a much larger clone, this may be a read error. This sequence joins TRBV5-1 and TRBJ2-1, with 10 bases lining up with TRBD2. The J call may not be correct, given that the DNA end is closer to TRBJ2-7. CDR1 SGHRS and CDR2 YFSETQ come from the germline V gene. The CDR3 contains 20 residues. DNA of the CDR3: TGCGCCAGCAGCTTGGCCAACGCCTTAATAGCGGGGGGCCTTTACAATGAGCAGTACTTC. It is translated as CASSLANALIAGGLYNEQYF.

The chain is built from TRBV20-1 and TRBJ1-4; TRBD1 might be the D (6 bases). V dropped 6 bases and J dropped 6 bases, with 14 bases sitting between them. CDR3 length equals 13 residues. Germline values: CDR1 DFQATT, CDR2 SNEGSKA (reference sequence). CDR3 sequence: CSATRGGDEKLFF. CDR3 in DNA: TGCAGTGCCACGAGGGGGGGGGATGAAAAACTGTTTTTT.